The source of this T cell receptor beta chain is a study of yellow fever vaccine responses in identical twins. TCRdb itself ran the RT-PCR reads through MiXCR, one entry per CDR3 protein. The table records more than 15,000 distinct CDR3 sequences, under 75% of them present only once. Points from the study as a whole: Reportedly, twins showed a vaccine T cell response that looked partly convergent and partly personalized.

On this clonotype itself: Its target is not known.

Sequencing used T cells from blood (PBMCs), unsorted or a sorted subset (not recorded which), obtained before or after yellow fever vaccination (not recorded which). The sequence was collected from a woman between 18 and 30 years old who received the yellow fever vaccine.

This CDR3 is CAISDGREGEQYF. CDR3 coding DNA: TGTGCCATCAGTGATGGGCGTGAGGGCGAGCAGTACTTC. The V call is TRBV10-3, the J call TRBJ2-7, with D possibly being TRBD2 (5 bases). V was cut by 3 bases and J by 6 bases, with 12 bases left in between. Germline V gives CDR1 ENHRY, CDR2 SYGVKD. The CDR3 length is 13 residues.